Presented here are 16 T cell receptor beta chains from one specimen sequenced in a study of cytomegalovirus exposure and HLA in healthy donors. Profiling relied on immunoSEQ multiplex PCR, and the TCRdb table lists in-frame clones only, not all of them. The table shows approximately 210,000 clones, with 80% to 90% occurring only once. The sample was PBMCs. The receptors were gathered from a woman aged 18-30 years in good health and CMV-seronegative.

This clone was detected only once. CDR3 loop: CASSLAGTSGNEQFF. DNA of the CDR3: TGCGCCAGCAGCTTGGCCGGGACTAGCGGGAATGAGCAGTTCTTC. The chain uses TRBV5-1 and TRBJ2-1, with 12 positions matching TRBD2. The V gene's germline CDR1 is SGHRS and CDR2 YFSETQ. With 0 bases clipped from V and 7 bases from J, the junction kept 2 bases outside the gene matches. The CDR3 is 15 residues long.

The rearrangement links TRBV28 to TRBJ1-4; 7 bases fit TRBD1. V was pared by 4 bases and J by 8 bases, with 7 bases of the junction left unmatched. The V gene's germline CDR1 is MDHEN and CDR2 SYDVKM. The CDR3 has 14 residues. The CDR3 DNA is TGTGCCAGCAGTTCAGGGGGGCTTGTGGAAAAACTGTTTTTT. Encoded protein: CASSSGGLVEKLFF.

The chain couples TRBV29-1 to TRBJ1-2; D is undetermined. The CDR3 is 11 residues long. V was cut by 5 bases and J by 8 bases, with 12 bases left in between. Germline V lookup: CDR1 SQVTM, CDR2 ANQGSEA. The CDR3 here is CSVPQVGGYTF. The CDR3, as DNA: TGCAGCGTTCCGCAGGTCGGAGGCTACACCTTC.

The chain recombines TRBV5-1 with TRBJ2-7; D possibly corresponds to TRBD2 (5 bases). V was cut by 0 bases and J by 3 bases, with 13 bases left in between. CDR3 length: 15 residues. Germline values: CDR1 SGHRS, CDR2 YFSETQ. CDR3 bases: TGCGCCAGCAGCTTGGGAGGTAGAGGGATCTACGAGCAGTACTTC. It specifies CASSLGGRGIYEQYF. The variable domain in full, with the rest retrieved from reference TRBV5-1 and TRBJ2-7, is KAGVTQTPRYLIKTRGQQVTLSCSPISGHRSVSWYQQTPGQGLQFLFEYFSETQRNKGNFPGRFSGRQFSNSRSEMNVSTLELGDSALYLCASSLGGRGIYEQYFGPGTRLTVT.

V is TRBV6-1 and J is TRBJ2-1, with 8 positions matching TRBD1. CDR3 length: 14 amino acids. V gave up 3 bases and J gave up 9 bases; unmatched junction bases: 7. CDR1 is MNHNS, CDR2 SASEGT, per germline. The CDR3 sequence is CASSDLDRVAEQFF. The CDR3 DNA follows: TGTGCCAGCAGTGATTTGGACAGGGTCGCTGAGCAGTTCTTC.

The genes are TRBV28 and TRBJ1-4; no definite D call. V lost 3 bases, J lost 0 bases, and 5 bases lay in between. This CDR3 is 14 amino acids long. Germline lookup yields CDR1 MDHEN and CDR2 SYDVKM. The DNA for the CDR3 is TGTGCCAGCAGTTTCGTGTCAACTAATGAAAAACTGTTTTTT. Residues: CASSFVSTNEKLFF.

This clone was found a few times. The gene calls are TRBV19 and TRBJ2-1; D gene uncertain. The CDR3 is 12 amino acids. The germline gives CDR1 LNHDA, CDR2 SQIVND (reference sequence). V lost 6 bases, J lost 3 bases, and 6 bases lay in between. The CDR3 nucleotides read TGTGCCAGTAGAGCCGTCTACAATGAGCAGTTCTTC. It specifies CASRAVYNEQFF.

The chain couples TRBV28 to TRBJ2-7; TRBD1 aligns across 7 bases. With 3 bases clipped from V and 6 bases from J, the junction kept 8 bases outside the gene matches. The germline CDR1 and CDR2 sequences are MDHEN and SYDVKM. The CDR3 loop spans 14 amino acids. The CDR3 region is CASSFYRQGGEQYF. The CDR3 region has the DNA TGTGCCAGCAGTTTTTACCGACAGGGCGGCGAGCAGTACTTC.

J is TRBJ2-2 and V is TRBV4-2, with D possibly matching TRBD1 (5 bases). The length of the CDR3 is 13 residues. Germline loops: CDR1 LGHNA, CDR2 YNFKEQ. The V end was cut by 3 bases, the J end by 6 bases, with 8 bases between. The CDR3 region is CASSHRVPGELFF. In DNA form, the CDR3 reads TGTGCCAGCAGCCACAGGGTGCCCGGGGAGCTGTTTTTT.

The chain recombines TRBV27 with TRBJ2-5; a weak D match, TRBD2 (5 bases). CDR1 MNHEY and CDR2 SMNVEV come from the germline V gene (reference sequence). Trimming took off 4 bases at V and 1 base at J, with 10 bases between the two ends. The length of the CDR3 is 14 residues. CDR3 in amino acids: CASSSTAGQETQYF. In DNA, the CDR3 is TGTGCCAGCAGTTCTACGGCGGGCCAAGAGACCCAGTACTTC.

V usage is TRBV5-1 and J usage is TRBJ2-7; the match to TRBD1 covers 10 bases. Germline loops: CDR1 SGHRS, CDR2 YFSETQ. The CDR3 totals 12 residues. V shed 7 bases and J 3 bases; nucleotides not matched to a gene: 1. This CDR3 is CASGQGDYEQYF. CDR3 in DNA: TGCGCCAGCGGACAGGGGGACTACGAGCAGTACTTC.

The CDR3 nucleotides read TGTGCCAGCAGCCCACACTTAGGGGCAGGCTATGGCTACACCTTC. Its translation is CASSPHLGAGYGYTF. The V and J genes are TRBV9 and TRBJ1-2, with D possibly matching TRBD1 (5 bases). V gave up 4 bases and J gave up 4 bases, with 17 bases separating them. CDR3 length: 15 residues. Per the germline V gene, CDR1 is SGDLS and CDR2 is YYNGEE.

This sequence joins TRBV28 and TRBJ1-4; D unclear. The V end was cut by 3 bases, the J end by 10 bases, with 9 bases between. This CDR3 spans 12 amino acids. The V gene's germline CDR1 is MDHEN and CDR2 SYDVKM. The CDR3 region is CASSFVSGKLFF. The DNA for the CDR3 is TGTGCCAGCAGTTTCGTTTCCGGAAAACTGTTTTTT.

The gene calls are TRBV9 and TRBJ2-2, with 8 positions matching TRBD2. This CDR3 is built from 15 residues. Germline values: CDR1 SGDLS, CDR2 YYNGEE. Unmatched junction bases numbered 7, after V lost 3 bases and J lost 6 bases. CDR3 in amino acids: CASSAGLDLSGELFF. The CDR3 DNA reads TGTGCCAGCAGCGCGGGACTAGATTTATCCGGGGAGCTGTTTTTT.

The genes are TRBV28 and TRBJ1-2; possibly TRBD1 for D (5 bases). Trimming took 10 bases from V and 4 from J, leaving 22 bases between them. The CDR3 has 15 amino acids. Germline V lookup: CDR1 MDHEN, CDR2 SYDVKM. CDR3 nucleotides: TGTGCCACCTTGTCCACGGGGGAAGGGTCCTATGGCTACACCTTC. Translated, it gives CATLSTGEGSYGYTF.

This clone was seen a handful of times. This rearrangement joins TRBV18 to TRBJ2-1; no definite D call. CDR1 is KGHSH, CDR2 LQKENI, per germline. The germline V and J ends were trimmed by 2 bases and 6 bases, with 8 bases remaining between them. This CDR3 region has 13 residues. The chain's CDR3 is CASSPEHINEQFF. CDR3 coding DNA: TGTGCCAGCTCACCAGAGCATATCAATGAGCAGTTCTTC.